This T cell receptor (beta chain) emerged from a study of cytomegalovirus exposure and HLA in healthy donors. Germline CDR1 is LGHNA and CDR2 is YNFKEQ. This CDR3 spans 15 amino acids. The J segment lost 0 bases and the V segment lost 2 bases, leaving 1 base of the junction unmatched. Both 60 Vbeta primers and 13 Jbeta primers went into the PCR. Generated by immunoSEQ multiplex PCR, the TCRdb table keeps only in-frame clones and is missing some. Found here are about 140,000 clones, around 78% of them singletons; the top ten hold around 6.6%. Sequencing used PBMCs. The TCR was taken from a woman in her thirties or forties in good health and CMV-seropositive. This chain connects TRBV4-2 to TRBJ2-1, with TRBD1 matching 7 bases. The CDR3 nucleotides are TGTGCCAGCAGCCAAACAGGGGACTCCTACAATGAGCAGTTCTTC. This codes for CASSQTGDSYNEQFF.